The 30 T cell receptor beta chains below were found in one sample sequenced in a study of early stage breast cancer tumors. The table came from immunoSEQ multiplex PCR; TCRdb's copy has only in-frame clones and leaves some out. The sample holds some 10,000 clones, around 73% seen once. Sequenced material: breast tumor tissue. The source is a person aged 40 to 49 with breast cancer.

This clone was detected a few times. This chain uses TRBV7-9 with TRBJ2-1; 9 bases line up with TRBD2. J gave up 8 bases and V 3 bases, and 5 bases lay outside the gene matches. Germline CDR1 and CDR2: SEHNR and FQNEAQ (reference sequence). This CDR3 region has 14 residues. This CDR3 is CASSFGGGVDEQFF. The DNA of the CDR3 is TGTGCCAGCAGCTTTGGCGGGGGGGTCGATGAGCAGTTCTTC.

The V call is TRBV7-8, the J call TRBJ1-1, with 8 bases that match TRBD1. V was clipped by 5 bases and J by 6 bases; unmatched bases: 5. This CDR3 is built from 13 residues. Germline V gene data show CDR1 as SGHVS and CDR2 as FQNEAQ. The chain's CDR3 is CASSLDRGPEAFF. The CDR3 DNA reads TGTGCCAGCAGCCTAGACAGGGGTCCTGAAGCTTTCTTT.

Here the CDR3 DNA reads TGTGCCAGCAGCCCCCCGACAGGGGGGGTTATTAATGAGCAGTTCTTC. It encodes CASSPPTGGVINEQFF. The chain couples TRBV4-2 to TRBJ2-1; 9 bases align to TRBD1. CDR3 size: 16 residues. V shed 4 bases, J shed 7 bases, and the junction held 11 bases outside the gene matches. The germline gives CDR1 LGHNA, CDR2 YNFKEQ.

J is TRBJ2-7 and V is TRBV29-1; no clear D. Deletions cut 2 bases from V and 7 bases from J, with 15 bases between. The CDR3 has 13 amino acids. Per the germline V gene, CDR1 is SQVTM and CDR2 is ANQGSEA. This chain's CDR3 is CSVENSTPREQYF. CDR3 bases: TGCAGCGTTGAAAATTCTACCCCCCGGGAGCAGTACTTC.

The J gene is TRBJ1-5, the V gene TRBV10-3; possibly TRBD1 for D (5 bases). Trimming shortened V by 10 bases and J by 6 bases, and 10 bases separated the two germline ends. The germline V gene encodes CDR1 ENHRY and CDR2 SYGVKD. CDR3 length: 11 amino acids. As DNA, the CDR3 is TGTGCCACGGGGGGGGGTCAGCCCCAGCATTTT. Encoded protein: CATGGGQPQHF.

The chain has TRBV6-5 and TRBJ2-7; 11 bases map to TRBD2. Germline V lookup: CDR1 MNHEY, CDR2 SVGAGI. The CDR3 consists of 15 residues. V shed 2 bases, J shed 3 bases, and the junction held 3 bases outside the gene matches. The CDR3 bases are TGTGCCAGCAGTTACACTAGCGGGAGTTTCTACGAGCAGTACTTC. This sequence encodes CASSYTSGSFYEQYF.

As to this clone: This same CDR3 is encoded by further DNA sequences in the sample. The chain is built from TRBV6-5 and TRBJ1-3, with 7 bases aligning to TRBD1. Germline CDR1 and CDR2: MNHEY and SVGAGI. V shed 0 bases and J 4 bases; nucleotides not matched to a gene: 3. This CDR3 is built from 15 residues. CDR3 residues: CASSYSGRGGNTIYF. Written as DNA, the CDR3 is TGTGCCAGCAGTTACTCCGGCAGGGGGGGAAACACCATATATTTT.

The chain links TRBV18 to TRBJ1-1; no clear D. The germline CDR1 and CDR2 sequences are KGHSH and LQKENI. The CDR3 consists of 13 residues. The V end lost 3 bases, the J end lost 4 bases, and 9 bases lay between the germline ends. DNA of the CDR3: TGTGCCAGCTCACCTGGAGGGCGCACTGAAGCTTTCTTT. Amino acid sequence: CASSPGGRTEAFF.

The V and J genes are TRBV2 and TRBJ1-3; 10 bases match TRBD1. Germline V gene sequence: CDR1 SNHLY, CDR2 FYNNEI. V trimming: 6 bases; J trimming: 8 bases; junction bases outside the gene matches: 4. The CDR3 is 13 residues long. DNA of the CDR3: TGTGCCAGCAGGGGGACAGGGGAGCACACCATATATTTT. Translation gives CASRGTGEHTIYF.

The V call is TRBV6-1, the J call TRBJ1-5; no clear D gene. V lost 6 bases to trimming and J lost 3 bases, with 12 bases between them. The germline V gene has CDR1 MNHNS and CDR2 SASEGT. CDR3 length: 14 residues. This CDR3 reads CASSPLTINQPQHF. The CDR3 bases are TGTGCCAGCAGCCCCCTCACAATCAATCAGCCCCAGCATTTT.

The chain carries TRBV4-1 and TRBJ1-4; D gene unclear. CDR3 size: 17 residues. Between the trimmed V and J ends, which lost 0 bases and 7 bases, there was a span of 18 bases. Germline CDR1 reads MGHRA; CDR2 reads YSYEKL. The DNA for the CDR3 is TGCGCCAGCAGCCAAGACCCCGTAGGTATACCAGGTGAAAAACTGTTTTTT. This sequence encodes CASSQDPVGIPGEKLFF.

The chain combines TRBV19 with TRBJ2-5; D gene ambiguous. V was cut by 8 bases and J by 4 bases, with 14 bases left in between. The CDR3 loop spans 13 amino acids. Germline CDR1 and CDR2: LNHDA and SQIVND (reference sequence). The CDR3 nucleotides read TGTGCCAGTTCTAGAGTAGTGGGAGAGACCCAGTACTTC. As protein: CASSRVVGETQYF.

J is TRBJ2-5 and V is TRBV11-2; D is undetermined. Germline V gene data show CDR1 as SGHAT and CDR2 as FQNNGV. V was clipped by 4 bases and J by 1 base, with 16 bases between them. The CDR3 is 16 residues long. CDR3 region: CASSSPPRSFQETQYF. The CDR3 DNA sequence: TGTGCCAGCAGCTCCCCTCCCCGCAGTTTCCAAGAGACCCAGTACTTC.

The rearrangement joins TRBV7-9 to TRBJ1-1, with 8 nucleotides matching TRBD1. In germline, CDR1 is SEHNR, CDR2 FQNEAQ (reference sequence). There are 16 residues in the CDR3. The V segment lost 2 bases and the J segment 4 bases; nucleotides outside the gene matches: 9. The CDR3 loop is CASSLQGAGGFTEAFF. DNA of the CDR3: TGTGCCAGCAGCTTACAGGGGGCAGGGGGCTTCACTGAAGCTTTCTTT.

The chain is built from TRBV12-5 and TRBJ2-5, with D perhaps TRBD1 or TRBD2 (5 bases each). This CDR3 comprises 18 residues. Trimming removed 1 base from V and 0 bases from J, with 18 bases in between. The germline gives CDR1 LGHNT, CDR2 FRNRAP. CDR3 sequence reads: CASGLAGTSVRYQETQYF. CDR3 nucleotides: TGTGCTAGTGGTTTGGCAGGGACGTCTGTAAGGTACCAAGAGACCCAGTACTTC.

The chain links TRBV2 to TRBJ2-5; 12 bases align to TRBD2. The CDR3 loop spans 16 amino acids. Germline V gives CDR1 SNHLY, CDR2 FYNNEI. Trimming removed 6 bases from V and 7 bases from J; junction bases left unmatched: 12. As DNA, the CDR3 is TGTGCCAGCAGCGCACCTAGCGGGAGGGCGATGGGGACCCAGTACTTC. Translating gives CASSAPSGRAMGTQYF.

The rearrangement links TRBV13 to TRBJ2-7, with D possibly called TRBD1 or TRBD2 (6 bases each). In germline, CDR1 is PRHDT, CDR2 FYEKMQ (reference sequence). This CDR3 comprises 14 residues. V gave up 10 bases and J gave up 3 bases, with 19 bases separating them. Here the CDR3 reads CATTSRGAFYEQYF. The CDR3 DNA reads TGTGCCACCACATCGAGGGGGGCCTTCTACGAGCAGTACTTC.

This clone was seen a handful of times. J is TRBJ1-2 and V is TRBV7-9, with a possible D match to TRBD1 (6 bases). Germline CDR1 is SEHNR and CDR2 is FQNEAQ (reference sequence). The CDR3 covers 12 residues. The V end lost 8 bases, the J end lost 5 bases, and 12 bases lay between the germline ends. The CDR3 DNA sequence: TGTGCCAGCGGTCGTACAGGGTATGGCTACACCTTC. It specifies CASGRTGYGYTF. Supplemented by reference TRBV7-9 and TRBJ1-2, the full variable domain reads DTGVSQNPRHKITKRGQNVTFRCDPISEHNRLYWYRQTLGQGPEFLTYFQNEAQLEKSRLLSDRFSAERPKGSFSTLEIQRTEQGDSAMYLCASGRTGYGYTFGSGTRLTVV.

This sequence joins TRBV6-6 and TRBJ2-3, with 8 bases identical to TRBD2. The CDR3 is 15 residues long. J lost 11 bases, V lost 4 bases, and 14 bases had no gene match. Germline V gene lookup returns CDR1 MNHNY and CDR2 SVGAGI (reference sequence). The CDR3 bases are TGTGCCAGCAGTTGGGTGCCTACCGGGGGGGCTGAGCAGTATTTT. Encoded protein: CASSWVPTGGAEQYF.

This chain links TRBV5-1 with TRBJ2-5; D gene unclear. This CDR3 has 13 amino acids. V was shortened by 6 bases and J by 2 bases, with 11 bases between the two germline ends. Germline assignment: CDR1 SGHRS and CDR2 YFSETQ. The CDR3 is CASTFLGQETQYF. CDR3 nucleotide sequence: TGCGCCAGCACCTTCCTTGGGCAAGAGACCCAGTACTTC.

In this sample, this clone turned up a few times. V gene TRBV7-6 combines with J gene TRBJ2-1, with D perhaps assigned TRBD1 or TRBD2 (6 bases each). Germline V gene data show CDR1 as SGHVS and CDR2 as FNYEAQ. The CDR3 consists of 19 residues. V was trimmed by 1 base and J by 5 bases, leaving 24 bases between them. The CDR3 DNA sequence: TGTGCCAGCAGCTTAGAGATTACAGGGCTGGGGTGGGGGGACAATGAGCAGTTCTTC. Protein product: CASSLEITGLGWGDNEQFF.

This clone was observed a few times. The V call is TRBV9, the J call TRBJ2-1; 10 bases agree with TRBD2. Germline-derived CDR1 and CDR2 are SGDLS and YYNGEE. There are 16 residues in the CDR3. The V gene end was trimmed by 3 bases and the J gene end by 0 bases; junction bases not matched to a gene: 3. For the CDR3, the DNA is TGTGCCAGCAGCGGCTTAGCGGGGGGCTCCTACAATGAGCAGTTCTTC. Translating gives CASSGLAGGSYNEQFF.

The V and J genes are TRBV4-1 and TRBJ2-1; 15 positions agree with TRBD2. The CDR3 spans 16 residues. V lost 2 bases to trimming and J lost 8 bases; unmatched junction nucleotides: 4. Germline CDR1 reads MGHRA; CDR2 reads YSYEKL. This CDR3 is CASSQSRTSGRDEQFF. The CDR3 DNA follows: TGCGCCAGCAGCCAATCCCGGACTAGCGGGAGGGATGAGCAGTTCTTC.

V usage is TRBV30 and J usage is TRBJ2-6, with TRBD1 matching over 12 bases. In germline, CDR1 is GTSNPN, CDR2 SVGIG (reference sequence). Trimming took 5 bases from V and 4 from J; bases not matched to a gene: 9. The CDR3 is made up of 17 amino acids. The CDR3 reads CAWGDRGRTGGANVLTF. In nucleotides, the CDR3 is TGTGCCTGGGGGGACAGGGGGCGAACGGGAGGGGCCAACGTCCTGACTTTC.

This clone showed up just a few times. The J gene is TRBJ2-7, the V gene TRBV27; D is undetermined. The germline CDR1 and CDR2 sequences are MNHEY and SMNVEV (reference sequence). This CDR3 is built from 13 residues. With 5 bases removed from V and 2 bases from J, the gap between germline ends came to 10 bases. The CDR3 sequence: CASSTTPPYEQYF. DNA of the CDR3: TGTGCCAGCAGTACCACCCCACCCTACGAGCAGTACTTC.

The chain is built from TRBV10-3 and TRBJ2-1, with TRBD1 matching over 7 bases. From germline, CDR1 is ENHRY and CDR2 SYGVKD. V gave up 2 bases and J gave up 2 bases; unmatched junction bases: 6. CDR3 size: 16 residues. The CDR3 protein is CAISEVGQGAYNEQFF. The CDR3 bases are TGTGCCATCAGTGAGGTGGGGCAGGGGGCCTACAATGAGCAGTTCTTC.

Here the CDR3 DNA reads TGTGCCAGCAGTAGGAGCGGGAGCGGTCCAGGCGAGCAGTACTTC. Protein sequence: CASSRSGSGPGEQYF. J is TRBJ2-7 and V is TRBV2; TRBD2 matches at 8 bases. This CDR3 has 15 residues. Germline CDR1 and CDR2: SNHLY and FYNNEI. Germline trimming cut 5 bases from V and 6 bases from J; bases unmatched to any gene: 12.

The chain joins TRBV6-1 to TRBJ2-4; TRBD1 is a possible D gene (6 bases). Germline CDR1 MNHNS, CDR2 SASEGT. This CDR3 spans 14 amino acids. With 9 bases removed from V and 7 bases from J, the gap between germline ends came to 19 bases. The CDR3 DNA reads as TGTGCCAGAGGGACACTGAATTCTAGGAACATTCAGTACTTC. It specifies CARGTLNSRNIQYF.

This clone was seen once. The CDR3 is CASSFGGPSSYNEQFF. The CDR3, as DNA: TGTGCCAGCAGTTTCGGGGGCCCGAGCTCCTACAATGAGCAGTTCTTC. The V gene is TRBV5-4, the J gene TRBJ2-1; D may correspond to TRBD1 or TRBD2 (6 bases each). The CDR3 has 16 amino acids. Deletions cut 5 bases from V and 0 bases from J, with 15 bases between. Germline V CDR1 and CDR2: SGHNT, YYREEE (reference sequence).

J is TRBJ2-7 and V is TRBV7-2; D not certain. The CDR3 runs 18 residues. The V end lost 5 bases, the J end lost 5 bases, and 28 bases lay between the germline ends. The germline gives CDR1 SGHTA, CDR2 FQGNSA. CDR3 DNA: TGTGCCAGCAGCCCCGGCATCCAATACGGTAAATTCCTCGACGAGCAGTACTTC. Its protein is CASSPGIQYGKFLDEQYF. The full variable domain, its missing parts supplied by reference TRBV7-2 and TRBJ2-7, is GAGVSQSPSNKVTEKGKDVELRCDPISGHTALYWYRQSLGQGLEFLIYFQGNSAPDKSGLPSDRFSAERTGGSVSTLTIQRTQQEDSAVYLCASSPGIQYGKFLDEQYFGPGTRLTVT.